What follows is one T cell receptor beta chain and its context. These data come from a study of OX40 agonist ivuxolimab in advanced cancers. Here immunoSEQ multiplex PCR was the method, and the copy in TCRdb shows in-frame clones only, minus some. The repertoire includes 18,000 or so clones, 80% to 90% of them detected once, and about 32% sits in the top ten. From germline, CDR1 is LNHDA and CDR2 SQIVND (reference sequence). The ends were cut back, 9 bases at V and 0 bases at J, with 12 bases in the middle. The CDR3 extends over 15 amino acids. The specimen was CD4+ or CD8+ T cells sorted from blood, collected in a trial of the OX40 agonist ivuxolimab. The TCR was taken from an adult with an advanced solid tumor such as melanoma, head and neck, liver or kidney cancer. The chain is built from TRBV19 and TRBJ2-6, with no clear D. The CDR3 loop reads CASEGKPSGANVLTF. The CDR3 DNA follows: TGTGCCAGCGAAGGAAAACCCTCTGGGGCCAACGTCCTGACTTTC. The full variable domain, rest sourced from reference TRBV19 and TRBJ2-6, is DGGITQSPKYLFRKEGQNVTLSCEQNLNHDAMYWYRQDPGQGLRLIYYSQIVNDFQKGDIAEGYSVSREKKESFPLTVTSAQKNPTAFYLCASEGKPSGANVLTFGAGSRLTVL.